What follows describes a single T cell receptor beta chain. The data derive from a study of blood T cells in healthy people across ages. It was with a sample-barcoded 5' primer and a J-beta primer mix that a second PCR of about 7 to 12 cycles was run. TCRdb analysed the 5' RACE reads with MiXCR anew, one entry per CDR3 protein. The repertoire holds some 1 million distinct CDR3 sequences, with less than 50% as singletons. The source material was blood. The sequence was obtained from an older woman in good health.

In DNA form, the CDR3 reads TGTGCCAGCAGCGATAGTCTCTCTGGAAACACCATATATTTT. Translation gives CASSDSLSGNTIYF. The chain has TRBV7-2 and TRBJ1-3, with D unresolved. The germline CDR1 and CDR2 sequences are SGHTA and FQGNSA. The CDR3 consists of 14 residues. Trimming removed 5 bases from V and 0 bases from J, with 8 bases in between.